One and the same sample provided the 15 T cell receptor beta chains below, sequenced in a study of cytomegalovirus exposure and HLA in healthy donors. PCR used 60 Vbeta primers and 13 Jbeta primers. Assay: immunoSEQ multiplex PCR; the TCRdb copy retains only in-frame clones and omits some. The sample includes under 200,000 clones, roughly two thirds of them seen just once. Sequencing was done on a sample of PBMCs. The source of these receptors is a woman younger than 45 in good health and CMV-seronegative.

V and J are TRBV9 and TRBJ2-1; 10 bases map to TRBD2. The V gene's germline CDR1 is SGDLS and CDR2 YYNGEE. The CDR3 loop spans 17 amino acids. J gave up 8 bases and V 3 bases, and 14 bases lay outside the gene matches. Here the CDR3 DNA reads TGTGCCAGCAGCGCATCTCTGAGGGCTAGCGGGAGATATGAGCAGTTCTTC. This translates into CASSASLRASGRYEQFF.

The V gene is TRBV6-1, the J gene TRBJ2-3, with D possibly TRBD2 on 5 matching bases. Deletions cut 6 bases from V and 4 bases from J, with 17 bases between. In germline, CDR1 is MNHNS, CDR2 SASEGT. The CDR3 covers 15 residues. This CDR3 is CASRSLLGSPDTQYF. The CDR3, as DNA: TGTGCCAGCAGGTCCCTTTTGGGGAGTCCAGATACGCAGTATTTT.

This clone was counted a single time. The chain is built from TRBV27 and TRBJ1-5; 9 bases match TRBD1. Germline V gene data show CDR1 as MNHEY and CDR2 as SMNVEV (reference sequence). V gave up 0 bases and J gave up 7 bases; unmatched junction bases: 4. The CDR3 length is 15 residues. The CDR3 DNA follows: TGTGCCAGCAGTTTATCCACAGGGGGCTGGCAGCCCCAGCATTTT. Protein: CASSLSTGGWQPQHF.

The rearrangement links TRBV19 to TRBJ2-5; D uncertain. This CDR3 is built from 19 residues. Trimming took off 3 bases at V and 4 bases at J, with 27 bases between the two ends. Germline assignment: CDR1 LNHDA and CDR2 SQIVND (reference sequence). The CDR3 DNA follows: TGTGCCAGTAGTATGGTTTTCAAGGTTGGTACAGATACGCGAGAGACCCAGTACTTC. Translating it yields CASSMVFKVGTDTRETQYF.

V and J are TRBV7-6 and TRBJ2-7, with TRBD1 as a possible D gene (6 bases). V was trimmed by 0 bases and J by 5 bases, leaving 11 bases between them. This CDR3 region has 14 residues. From germline, CDR1 is SGHVS and CDR2 FNYEAQ. This chain's CDR3 is CASSLAGATDEQYF. For the CDR3, the DNA is TGTGCCAGCAGCTTAGCGGGGGCGACCGACGAGCAGTACTTC.

The genes are TRBV27 and TRBJ2-1; D possibly corresponds to TRBD1 (5 bases). CDR3 length: 15 amino acids. The germline CDR1 and CDR2 sequences are MNHEY and SMNVEV (reference sequence). V was trimmed by 3 bases and J by 6 bases, leaving 15 bases between them. CDR3 sequence (DNA): TGTGCCAGCAGTTTTGGGGCAGGGATTACCAATGAGCAGTTCTTC. It encodes CASSFGAGITNEQFF.

The chain joins TRBV29-1 to TRBJ2-3; D unresolved. Per germline, CDR1 SQVTM and CDR2 ANQGSEA. This CDR3 spans 12 amino acids. V was cut by 2 bases and J by 6 bases, with 9 bases left in between. CDR3 loop: CSVESRFDTQYF. Written as DNA, the CDR3 is TGCAGCGTTGAATCCCGTTTTGATACGCAGTATTTT.

V gene TRBV19 combines with J gene TRBJ2-2; the match to TRBD1 covers 10 bases. The V and J ends lost 1 base and 5 bases, in that order; junction bases with no gene match: 4. CDR3 length equals 16 residues. Germline assignment: CDR1 LNHDA and CDR2 SQIVND (reference sequence). CDR3 DNA: TGTGCCAGTAGTATAGGTGGACAGGGGGGTACCGGGGAGCTGTTTTTT. The encoded protein is CASSIGGQGGTGELFF.

This sequence joins TRBV2 and TRBJ1-2; 10 nucleotides line up with TRBD1. The V segment lost 3 bases and the J segment 4 bases; nucleotides outside the gene matches: 11. CDR1 is SNHLY and CDR2 is FYNNEI in the germline V gene. The CDR3 spans 17 residues. This CDR3 reads CASSDRLGQGRSYGYTF. CDR3 bases: TGTGCCAGCAGTGATAGGTTGGGACAGGGGCGCAGCTATGGCTACACCTTC.

The chain recombines TRBV6-1 with TRBJ1-5, with D maybe TRBD1 (5 bases). Deletions cut 4 bases from V and 0 bases from J, with 16 bases between. The CDR3 is 17 amino acids. Germline V gene lookup returns CDR1 MNHNS and CDR2 SASEGT. The CDR3 loop reads CASSGPRTQYSNQPQHF. As DNA, the CDR3 is TGTGCCAGCAGTGGTCCTAGGACACAATATAGCAATCAGCCCCAGCATTTT.

The genes are TRBV28 and TRBJ1-5, with 8 bases fitting TRBD1. The germline gives CDR1 MDHEN, CDR2 SYDVKM. V was pared by 6 bases and J by 2 bases, with 9 bases of the junction left unmatched. The CDR3 extends over 16 amino acids. CDR3 protein: CASRPGQAIGNQPQHF. The CDR3 DNA reads as TGTGCCAGCAGACCGGGACAGGCTATAGGCAATCAGCCCCAGCATTTT.

The chain recombines TRBV7-2 with TRBJ2-7; D may be TRBD2 (6 bases). Trimming took off 7 bases at V and 7 bases at J, with 17 bases between the two ends. The germline V gene encodes CDR1 SGHTA and CDR2 FQGNSA. There are 13 residues in the CDR3. The chain's CDR3 is CASTMDYTSEQYF. The CDR3 DNA reads as TGTGCCAGCACCATGGACTACACATCTGAGCAGTACTTC.

The gene calls are TRBV4-1 and TRBJ1-5, with 9 nucleotides matching TRBD1. This CDR3 has 14 amino acids. Germline-derived CDR1 and CDR2 are MGHRA and YSYEKL. With V trimmed by 4 bases and J by 7 bases, 5 bases remained unmatched. For the CDR3, the DNA is TGCGCCAGCAGCCGGACAGGGGTTGGGCAGCCCCAGCATTTT. It encodes CASSRTGVGQPQHF.

The chain couples TRBV4-1 to TRBJ2-7; the match to TRBD1 covers 9 bases. The CDR3 is 13 amino acids. The germline gives CDR1 MGHRA, CDR2 YSYEKL. The junction had 7 bases not matched to a gene; V was cut back by 4 bases and J by 9 bases. The CDR3 reads CASSPRAGQGQYF. CDR3 bases: TGCGCCAGCAGCCCAAGAGCGGGACAGGGGCAGTACTTC.

The gene calls are TRBV7-6 and TRBJ2-1, with 11 bases matching TRBD2. V shed 1 base, J shed 5 bases, and the junction held 1 base outside the gene matches. The V gene's germline CDR1 is SGHVS and CDR2 FNYEAQ. The CDR3 sequence is 15 residues long. DNA for the CDR3: TGTGCCAGCAGCTTAGTAGCGGGAGGGAACAATGAGCAGTTCTTC. Protein: CASSLVAGGNNEQFF.